The sample holds a few counts of the clone carrying this T cell receptor beta chain. Its cognate antigen is unknown. After 5'RACE with constant-segment primers, TCR alpha and TCR beta cDNA libraries carrying sample barcodes and UMIs were obtained. In TCRdb, the 5' RACE reads were re-called with MiXCR into one record per CDR3 protein. The data show approximately 390,000 distinct CDR3 sequences, 15% to 20% seen once. This sample was included in a study of T-cell memory formation after mild COVID-19. About the study: Clusters were largely donor specific. Study-wide points: Contracting CD8+ clones were enriched in EMRA, CD4+ mainly in CM and EM. Clones contracting over day 15 to 85 were CD4/CD8 balanced, with later expanders leaning CD4+.

Germline V gene data show CDR1 as MNHEY and CDR2 as SVGAGI. The CDR3 loop spans 14 amino acids. V was clipped by 6 bases and J by 7 bases; unmatched bases: 7. This chain joins TRBV6-5 and TRBJ2-1; 9 nucleotides align to TRBD1. The clonotype comes from a man younger than 35 who had mild COVID-19 (a few samples of this study predate the infection). Cell type and time point are not known. The sample consisted of PBMCs or a T cell subset sorted from them (not recorded which). CDR3 protein: CASSGTGYSNEQFF. CDR3 DNA: TGTGCCAGCAGCGGGACAGGGTATTCAAATGAGCAGTTCTTC.